The 7 T cell receptor beta chains presented below share a single source sample, sequenced in a study of blood T cell repertoires in COVID-19. Using immunoSEQ multiplex PCR, the repertoire was profiled, and TCRdb retains in-frame clones only, with some absent. The sample consists of fewer than 150,000 clones, about 86% of them appearing once. The sample was peripheral blood. The receptors were gathered from a man aged 70-80 years who had recovered from COVID-19.

The V call is TRBV4-3, the J call TRBJ1-4; 7 bases are shared with TRBD1. V dropped 3 bases and J dropped 2; count of bases not matched to a gene: 3. This CDR3 has 15 amino acids. Germline CDR1 reads LGHNA; CDR2 reads YSLEER. CDR3 sequence: CASSHLTGTNEKLFF. CDR3 DNA sequence: TGCGCCAGCAGCCACTTGACAGGGACTAATGAAAAACTGTTTTTT.

The V gene is TRBV7-2, the J gene TRBJ2-1; 12 nucleotides agree with TRBD2. This CDR3 has 17 amino acids. Germline CDR1 is SGHTA and CDR2 is FQGNSA. Trimming at V came to 2 bases and at J to 4 bases, leaving 6 bases not matched to a gene. This CDR3 is CASSLSKTSGGYNEQFF. Written as DNA, the CDR3 is TGTGCCAGCAGCTTATCGAAGACTAGCGGGGGTTACAATGAGCAGTTCTTC.

This chain connects TRBV5-4 to TRBJ1-4; D remains unclear. The germline V and J ends were trimmed by 10 bases and 2 bases, with 24 bases remaining between them. This CDR3 comprises 17 residues. Germline V CDR1 and CDR2: SGHNT, YYREEE (reference sequence). CDR3 in amino acids: CAPFPSVTVETNEKLFF. The CDR3 region has the DNA TGTGCCCCCTTCCCTAGCGTCACTGTCGAGACTAATGAAAAACTGTTTTTT.

This clone has ten or more counts. The chain employs TRBV18 and TRBJ2-7, with D tentatively TRBD1 (6 bases). Looked up from germline, CDR1 is KGHSH and CDR2 is LQKENI. The CDR3 has 16 residues. V lost 6 bases to trimming and J lost 5 bases, with 23 bases between them. The CDR3 region has the DNA TGTGCCAGCTCCTCCTCTAGGGACCAGGGGATCCACGAGCAGTACTTC. This encodes CASSSSRDQGIHEQYF. The whole variable domain, filled in from reference TRBV18 and TRBJ2-7, reads NAGVMQNPRHLVRRRGQEARLRCSPMKGHSHVYWYRQLPEEGLKFMVYLQKENIIDESGMPKERFSAEFPKEGPSILRIQQVVRGDSAAYFCASSSSRDQGIHEQYFGPGTRLTVT.

The J gene is TRBJ2-5, the V gene TRBV20-1, with a tentative D call TRBD1 (5 bases). CDR1 DFQATT and CDR2 SNEGSKA come from the germline V gene (reference sequence). The CDR3 length is 11 residues. V was shortened by 5 bases and J by 5 bases, with 9 bases between the two germline ends. The CDR3 region is CSAGALETQYF. The DNA of the CDR3 is TGCAGTGCTGGGGCCTTGGAGACCCAGTACTTC.

The chain uses TRBV9 and TRBJ1-4, with 9 bases lining up with TRBD1. CDR3 length: 16 residues. Germline CDR1 reads SGDLS; CDR2 reads YYNGEE. J lost 2 bases, V lost 4 bases, and 6 bases had no gene match. CDR3 bases: TGTGCCAGCAGCCCCGGACAGGGGAGGACTAATGAAAAACTGTTTTTT. Translation gives CASSPGQGRTNEKLFF.

This clone turned up a few times. The chain is built from TRBV5-4 and TRBJ2-5; 9 bases are a match to TRBD2. The CDR3 has 18 amino acids. V lost 4 bases and J lost 2; bases outside the gene matches: 15. Germline assignment: CDR1 SGHNT and CDR2 YYREEE (reference sequence). The CDR3 region is CASSRGASGGIRQETQYF. DNA for the CDR3: TGTGCCAGCAGCCGTGGGGCCAGCGGGGGGATCCGACAAGAGACCCAGTACTTC.